This is a list of T cell receptor beta chains from one sample in a study of blood T cell repertoires in COVID-19. TCRdb keeps only in-frame clones here, not all; method: immunoSEQ multiplex PCR. The sample includes a few hundred thousand clones, approximately 88% seen only once; the top ten take 10% to 15%. Material: peripheral blood. These receptors originate from a woman aged 45-59 years with COVID-19, enrolled during active disease. The CDR3 runs from the conserved cysteine through the conserved F or W. Fields, in order: CDR3 protein, CDR3 DNA, D gene, clone size, J gene, V gene. The D gene is left open where the match is weak. For some rows the clone size is stated as once, few or many, or as a class when expanded; others skip it.

CDR3 protein: CASRYRSPEAFF
CDR3 DNA: TGTGCCAGCAGATATCGTAGCCCTGAAGCTTTCTTT
D gene: -
clone size: -
J gene: TRBJ1-1
V gene: TRBV12-3/TRBV12-4

CDR3 protein: CASSSLRGSGGARNEQFF
CDR3 DNA: TGTGCCAGCAGTTCCCTACGGGGTAGCGGGGGGGCCAGGAATGAGCAGTTCTTC
D gene: TRBD2
clone size: once
J gene: TRBJ2-1
V gene: TRBV7-2

CDR3 protein: CASSFPRGREEETQYF
CDR3 DNA: TGCGCCAGCAGCTTTCCTAGGGGGCGCGAGGAAGAGACCCAGTACTTC
D gene: TRBD1
clone size: once
J gene: TRBJ2-5
V gene: TRBV5-1

CDR3 protein: CASSYSGGNQPQHF
CDR3 DNA: TGTGCCAGCAGTTACTCGGGGGGGAATCAGCCCCAGCATTTT
D gene: -
clone size: few
J gene: TRBJ1-5
V gene: TRBV6-6

CDR3 protein: CASSRLAADTQYF
CDR3 DNA: TGTGCCAGCAGCCGACTAGCGGCAGATACGCAGTATTTT
D gene: TRBD2
clone size: once
J gene: TRBJ2-3
V gene: TRBV6-6

CDR3 protein: CATQHGTRDSPLHF
CDR3 DNA: TGTGCCACCCAGCACGGGACTAGGGATTCACCCCTCCACTTT
D gene: -
clone size: few
J gene: TRBJ1-6
V gene: TRBV6-5

CDR3 protein: CATSPFDRKGTGELFF
CDR3 DNA: TGTGCCACCAGCCCCTTTGACAGGAAGGGCACCGGGGAGCTGTTTTTT
D gene: -
clone size: -
J gene: TRBJ2-2
V gene: TRBV15

CDR3 protein: CASSPGQTGSEAFF
CDR3 DNA: TGCGCCAGCAGCCCGGGACAGACAGGCTCTGAAGCTTTCTTT
D gene: TRBD1
clone size: -
J gene: TRBJ1-1
V gene: TRBV5-1

CDR3 protein: CASSLGSKRTSYNEQFF
CDR3 DNA: TGTGCCAGCAGCTTGGGGTCCAAGCGGACCTCCTACAATGAGCAGTTCTTC
D gene: -
clone size: -
J gene: TRBJ2-1
V gene: TRBV7-7

CDR3 protein: CASSMWGRTDTQYF
CDR3 DNA: TGTGCCAGTAGTATGTGGGGGCGGACAGATACGCAGTATTTT
D gene: -
clone size: few
J gene: TRBJ2-3
V gene: TRBV19

CDR3 protein: CASSLGGTREETQYF
CDR3 DNA: TGTGCCAGCAGCTTAGGGGGGACTCGAGAAGAGACCCAGTACTTC
D gene: -
clone size: -
J gene: TRBJ2-5
V gene: TRBV11-2

CDR3 protein: CASSFGGSLYEQYF
CDR3 DNA: TGTGCCAGCAGCTTTGGTGGGAGTCTATACGAGCAGTACTTC
D gene: -
clone size: -
J gene: TRBJ2-7
V gene: TRBV11-2

CDR3 protein: CASSFRGTDTQYF
CDR3 DNA: TGTGCCAGCAGTTTCAGGGGCACAGATACGCAGTATTTT
D gene: -
clone size: -
J gene: TRBJ2-3
V gene: TRBV12-3/TRBV12-4

CDR3 protein: CSARGHDDSPLHF
CDR3 DNA: TGCAGCGCCAGGGGGCATGACGATTCACCCCTCCACTTT
D gene: TRBD1
clone size: -
J gene: TRBJ1-6
V gene: TRBV29-1

CDR3 protein: CASSIGAGDTDTQYF
CDR3 DNA: TGTGCCAGTAGTATTGGGGCAGGGGACACAGATACGCAGTATTTT
D gene: -
clone size: -
J gene: TRBJ2-3
V gene: TRBV19

CDR3 protein: CASSLGQDEQFF
CDR3 DNA: TGTGCCAGCAGTTTAGGCCAGGATGAGCAGTTCTTC
D gene: -
clone size: -
J gene: TRBJ2-1
V gene: TRBV12-3/TRBV12-4

CDR3 protein: CASSSPTSGGGNYNEQFF
CDR3 DNA: TGTGCCAGCAGCTCGCCGACTAGCGGGGGAGGGAACTACAATGAGCAGTTCTTC
D gene: TRBD2
clone size: -
J gene: TRBJ2-1
V gene: TRBV7-3

CDR3 protein: CASSVRAGYNEQFF
CDR3 DNA: TGTGCCAGCAGTGTGAGAGCGGGGTACAATGAGCAGTTCTTC
D gene: TRBD2
clone size: -
J gene: TRBJ2-1
V gene: TRBV2

CDR3 protein: CASSPPGPNTEAFF
CDR3 DNA: TGCGCCAGCAGCCCCCCAGGGCCAAACACTGAAGCTTTCTTT
D gene: -
clone size: -
J gene: TRBJ1-1
V gene: TRBV5-1

CDR3 protein: CASRQGTGVTGELFF
CDR3 DNA: TGTGCCAGCAGGCAAGGGACAGGGGTCACCGGGGAGCTGTTTTTT
D gene: TRBD1
clone size: -
J gene: TRBJ2-2
V gene: TRBV2

CDR3 protein: CARGPGGPFQETQYF
CDR3 DNA: TGTGCCAGAGGGCCAGGGGGACCCTTCCAAGAGACCCAGTACTTC
D gene: TRBD1
clone size: -
J gene: TRBJ2-5
V gene: TRBV2

CDR3 protein: CASSLGGGGVRQPQHF
CDR3 DNA: TGTGCCAGCAGCTTAGGCGGTGGGGGGGTTCGGCAGCCCCAGCATTTT
D gene: -
clone size: -
J gene: TRBJ1-5
V gene: TRBV7-2